A selection of T cell receptor beta chains follows, all from one sample in a study of cytomegalovirus exposure and HLA in healthy donors. Libraries were prepared by immunoSEQ multiplex PCR; TCRdb keeps only in-frame clonotypes and omits some of them. Of fewer than 250,000 clones in the sample, approximately 82% were seen once. The specimen sequenced was PBMCs. The receptors stem from a male donor in good health and CMV-seronegative. Each CDR3 is given with its conserved first and last residue. Clone size is not always given. Where it is, it says once, few, many or a class for expanded clones.

v_call clone_size cdr3_aa
TRBV9 few CASSFLTGTNEKLFF
TRBV19 . CASSSRTSGRAYEQYF
TRBV6-1 once CASSESGGWQPQHF
TRBV11-2 . CASSSGQVHTEAFF
TRBV9 once CASSRTDSYEQYF
TRBV11-3 . CASSTSGVNTGELFF
TRBV7-8 . CASRVAGGNTDTQYF
TRBV6-5 . CASGRGSYNEQFF
TRBV14 . CASSQQNQPQHF
TRBV6-1 few CASSDSGRAMGRYF
TRBV9 . CASSVDRRYQETQYF
TRBV14 . CASSQEKGAGYGYTF
TRBV10-1 . CASTDSGVGTSGNTIYF
TRBV5-1 . CASSLGPETAGEQFF
TRBV18 . CASSPPGASGGEQFF
TRBV5-1 . CASSLEGSGRYNEQFF
TRBV9 . CASSLRTGETQYF
TRBV9 . CASSVGSSYTF
TRBV28 . CASSLGGFQPQHF
TRBV5-8 . CASSSSGRLADEQYF
TRBV5-1 . CASGLRLAGGPPSYEQYF
TRBV28 . CASSFSGTGGWSNQPQHF
TRBV6-6 few CASSPAGTRSEKLFF
TRBV6-5 . CASSYSLTGRETQYF
TRBV7-9 . CASSSLAGGGSYNEQFF
TRBV6-6 few CASSYPTGRGNQPQHF
TRBV6-5 . CASSLLLAPTNEQFF
TRBV18 . CASSPFGTSGRSQETQYF
TRBV5-4 few CASSFSVGGHNEQFF
TRBV6-5 . CASSTTQVNYGYTF
TRBV2 . CASSEQGIAQETQYF
TRBV7-8 once CASSRTNRGLNTEAFF
TRBV11-2 . CASSIQQGAEAFF